Listed below are T cell receptor beta chains from one sample, sequenced in a study of blood T cell repertoires in COVID-19. Here immunoSEQ multiplex PCR was the method, and the copy in TCRdb shows in-frame clones only, minus some. The table includes 120,000 to 150,000 clones, about 80% detected once. Sequenced input: peripheral blood. These receptors originate from a human donor in a cohort sampled during active COVID-19. The CDR3 runs from the conserved cysteine through the conserved F or W. Each record gives: V gene, J gene, clone size, D gene, CDR3 DNA, CDR3 protein. D genes are given only for firm matches. Clone size is stated in some rows and not others, as once, few, many or a class when expanded.

TRBV6-1	TRBJ2-5	.	TRBD2	TGTGCCAGCAGTGAAGTGGGTAGCGGGGAGACCCAGTACTTC	CASSEVGSGETQYF
TRBV29-1	TRBJ1-3	.	.	TGCAGCTTCCAAACTGGGAGCTCTGGAAACACCATATATTTT	CSFQTGSSGNTIYF
TRBV30	TRBJ2-5	.	.	TGTGCCTGGAGTGTATCGATGCCCTCCCAGGAGACCCAGTACTTC	CAWSVSMPSQETQYF
TRBV25-1	TRBJ2-1	.	TRBD2	TGTGCCAGCAGTGAATCCAGCGGGGGCGCCAGGAATGAGCAGTTCTTC	CASSESSGGARNEQFF
TRBV5-8	TRBJ1-2	.	TRBD1	TGTGCCAGCAGCGGTGGACAGGGTCATTCTAACTATGGCTACACCTTC	CASSGGQGHSNYGYTF
TRBV19	TRBJ2-1	.	TRBD1	TGTGCCAGTAGTATAAGCGCCGGACAGGGGGCCAATGAGCAGTTCTTC	CASSISAGQGANEQFF
TRBV4-2	TRBJ1-1	.	TRBD1	TGTGCCAGCAGCCAAGCCGTGGAACAGGGGGGCGGGAACACTGAAGCTTTCTTT	CASSQAVEQGGGNTEAFF
TRBV6-5	TRBJ2-1	.	TRBD2	TGTGCCAGCAGACCGGGACTATACAATGAGCAGTTCTTC	CASRPGLYNEQFF
TRBV19	TRBJ2-5	.	.	TGTGCCAGTAGTGCCACAGGGTTCTTGGAGACCCAGTACTTC	CASSATGFLETQYF
TRBV19	TRBJ1-3	.	TRBD1	TGTGCCAGTAGTAGAGGACAGGGAAGCTCTGGAAACACCATATATTTT	CASSRGQGSSGNTIYF
TRBV5-1	TRBJ1-4	.	.	TGCGCCAGCAGCTCGGGACTTAATAATGAAAAACTGTTTTTT	CASSSGLNNEKLFF
TRBV9	TRBJ2-1	.	TRBD2	TGTGCCAGCAGCGTGACTAGCTTAGGTTCGGGTGAGCAGTTCTTC	CASSVTSLGSGEQFF
TRBV30	TRBJ1-2	few	.	TGTGCCTGGAGGCCGCCAGGGAACTACTATGGCTACACCTTC	CAWRPPGNYYGYTF
TRBV20-1	TRBJ2-5	.	.	TGCAGTGCTACGTCCGCGGAGACCCAGTACTTC	CSATSAETQYF
TRBV7-9	TRBJ2-1	.	.	TGTGCCAGCAGCCCGGTTGTCGTACGTGAGCAGTTCTTC	CASSPVVVREQFF
TRBV28	TRBJ1-2	.	.	TGTGCCACCAGAAGAGCTGTGGACAGTGGCTACACCTTC	CATRRAVDSGYTF
TRBV14	TRBJ2-3	.	.	TGTGCCAGCAGCAAATGGACTAATACGCAGTATTTT	CASSKWTNTQYF
TRBV11-1	TRBJ1-1	few	.	TGTGCCAGCAGCTTGAGTTCGGGGGGCACTGAAGCTTTCTTT	CASSLSSGGTEAFF
TRBV7-6	TRBJ1-1	.	.	TGTGCCAGCAGCTTAGCGGGGAGGGCAGGGAAAACTGAAGCTTTCTTT	CASSLAGRAGKTEAFF
TRBV7-2	TRBJ2-5	.	.	TGTGCCAGCAGCACACAGGTTCTCTTGGGGGAGACCCAGTACTTC	CASSTQVLLGETQYF
TRBV5-1	TRBJ1-2	.	TRBD1	TGCGCCAGCAGCTTGGAGGGGACAGGGTGGGATGGCTACACCTTC	CASSLEGTGWDGYTF
TRBV7-3	TRBJ2-3	.	TRBD2	TGTGCCAGCAGCTTACCGGACGGGAGGACAGATACGCAGTATTTT	CASSLPDGRTDTQYF
TRBV4-2	TRBJ1-3	.	TRBD1	TGTGCCAGCAGCCAAGGGACAGGGGCAACCTCTGGAAACACCATATATTTT	CASSQGTGATSGNTIYF
TRBV12-5	TRBJ2-1	.	TRBD2	TGTGCTAGTGGTTTGGTACCGGAGCGGGAGGAGGGTGAGCAGTTCTTC	CASGLVPEREEGEQFF
TRBV5-1	TRBJ1-2	once	.	TGCGCCAGCAGCTTGCGGGATGCGGACAGCCACTATGGCTACACCTTC	CASSLRDADSHYGYTF
TRBV7-6	TRBJ1-5	.	.	TGTGCCAGCAGCTTAGGACAGGCCAAGCAATCGCAGCCCCAGCATTTT	CASSLGQAKQSQPQHF
TRBV7-3	TRBJ2-2	.	TRBD2	TGTGCCAGCAGCTTAGAGGGACTAGCGGCTAACACCGGGGAGCTGTTTTTT	CASSLEGLAANTGELFF
TRBV7-2	TRBJ1-5	.	TRBD1	TGTGCCAGCAGCTTTTGGACAGGGGAAGGCCAGCCCCAGCATTTT	CASSFWTGEGQPQHF
TRBV6-5	TRBJ1-6	.	TRBD1	TGTGCCAGCAGTTATGGGACAGGGGATTCACCCCTCCACTTT	CASSYGTGDSPLHF
TRBV4-2	TRBJ1-2	.	TRBD1	TGTGCCAGCAGCCAAGAAGTCCTGCGACAGGGGGCGACGTATGGCTACACCTTC	CASSQEVLRQGATYGYTF
TRBV3-1/TRBV3-2	TRBJ2-3	.	TRBD1	TGTGCCAGCAGTGCGGGACAGGGGTACATAGATACGCAGTATTTT	CASSAGQGYIDTQYF
TRBV9	TRBJ2-1	.	TRBD2	TGTGCCAGCAGCGTACGCGGGGGTCCTTACAATGAGCAGTTCTTC	CASSVRGGPYNEQFF
TRBV6-5	TRBJ2-1	.	TRBD1	TGTGCCAGCAGGTCGGGACAGGGGAAGGACAATGAGCAGTTCTTC	CASRSGQGKDNEQFF
TRBV7-2	TRBJ2-1	.	TRBD2	TGTGCCAGCAGCTTAGGTCCGGGGCGGGGGTACAATGAGCAGTTCTTC	CASSLGPGRGYNEQFF
TRBV5-6	TRBJ1-4	once	.	TGTGCCAGCGGCCGCCAGGGAAATAATGAAAAACTGTTTTTT	CASGRQGNNEKLFF
TRBV11-2	TRBJ2-5	few	TRBD2	TGTGCCAGCAGCTTAGGCACTAGCGGGGGTCGACAGGAGACCCAGTACTTC	CASSLGTSGGRQETQYF
TRBV5-4	TRBJ1-6	.	TRBD1	TGTGCCAGCAGCTCGGAGGACAGGTGGAATTCACCCCTCCACTTT	CASSSEDRWNSPLHF
TRBV28	TRBJ2-2	.	.	TGTGCCAGCAGTTTTGGGGGCGCGGGCACCGGGGAGCTGTTTTTT	CASSFGGAGTGELFF
TRBV19	TRBJ2-3	.	TRBD1	TGTGCCAGTAGTATGGACAGGGGGGATACGCAGTATTTT	CASSMDRGDTQYF
TRBV18	TRBJ2-3	once	.	TGTGCCAGCTCACCACCCCTGCGGGCGGGGAACACAGATACGCAGTATTTT	CASSPPLRAGNTDTQYF
TRBV19	TRBJ2-5	.	TRBD2	TGTGCCAGTAGCCTAGCGGGGGCACTGCAAGAGACCCAGTACTTC	CASSLAGALQETQYF
TRBV2	TRBJ1-2	.	TRBD1	TGTGCCAGGAGTAACGGGACAGGGGTGGACTATGGCTACACCTTC	CARSNGTGVDYGYTF